The present T cell receptor (beta chain) was sequenced within a study of Ad26.COV2.S vaccination and SARS-CoV-2 variants. Study background: Vaccine-arm donor from the placebo-controlled COV1001 Ad26.COV2.S trial.

As to treatment: around 19 received Ad26.COV2.S at low or high dose, single or two shots; a few received placebo; per-sample allocation not given. The samples were gathered on day 63 after the first injection of vaccine or placebo. This vaccine is an Ad26 vector that expresses the Wuhan-strain SARS-CoV-2 spike. Germline V CDR1 and CDR2: SEHNR, FQNEAQ (reference sequence). V was clipped by 0 bases and J by 4 bases, with 14 bases between them. CDR3 size: 16 residues. As concerns this clone: What it binds is not known.

The study's findings and limits: Vaccine and placebo recipients had similar non-spike TCR breadth.

Some clones are missing from TCRdb's copy, which holds only in-frame ones; the method was immunoSEQ multiplex PCR. Among a few hundred thousand clones listed, around four fifths were seen once. This sequence originates from a person aged 18-65 years who received the Ad26.COV2.S COVID-19 vaccine or a placebo. This sample comprised peripheral blood, obtained in a trial of Ad26.COV2.S vaccine versus placebo. V gene TRBV7-9 combines with J gene TRBJ2-3; D gene ambiguous. The CDR3: CASSLAFGPTPDTQYF. The CDR3 DNA is TGTGCCAGCAGCTTAGCGTTCGGGCCGACCCCAGATACGCAGTATTTT.